These T cell receptor beta chains were read from a single sample in a study of T cell responses to AZD1222 COVID-19 vaccine. Profiling relied on immunoSEQ multiplex PCR, and the TCRdb table lists in-frame clones only, not all of them. Altogether 150,000 to 200,000 clones are present, around 93% being singletons, with the ten largest covering 9.2%. The sequencing used peripheral blood, collected on day 0 of AZD1222 vaccination. The source of these receptors is an adult in good health. Both conserved end residues are part of each CDR3. A D gene is named only where the DNA matches it firmly.

j_gene | v_gene | len | d_gene | CDR3aa | CDR3nt
TRBJ1-2 | TRBV9 | 14 | - | CASSVGDTNYGYTF | TGTGCCAGCAGCGTAGGAGATACTAACTATGGCTACACCTTC
TRBJ2-5 | TRBV5-1 | 16 | TRBD2 | CASSSSGRANQETQYF | TGCGCCAGCAGCAGTAGCGGGAGGGCCAACCAAGAGACCCAGTACTTC
TRBJ1-4 | TRBV15 | 15 | - | CATSRDLGATEKLFF | TGTGCCACCAGCAGAGATCTCGGGGCTACTGAAAAACTGTTTTTT
TRBJ2-7 | TRBV5-1 | 15 | TRBD1 | CASSSPGQGAGEQYF | TGCGCCAGCAGCTCGCCGGGACAGGGGGCGGGTGAGCAGTACTTC
TRBJ2-1 | TRBV19 | 14 | TRBD1 | CASSSWTGDGEQFF | TGTGCCAGTAGTTCATGGACAGGGGATGGTGAGCAGTTCTTC
TRBJ1-3 | TRBV6-5 | 16 | - | CASSYGQRSSGNTIYF | TGTGCCAGCAGTTACGGACAGAGAAGCTCTGGAAACACCATATATTTT
TRBJ2-3 | TRBV6-4 | 15 | TRBD1 | CASSAQGASTDTQYF | TGTGCCAGCAGTGCACAGGGGGCCTCCACAGATACGCAGTATTTT
TRBJ1-1 | TRBV19 | 12 | - | CASIDQGAEAFF | TGTGCCAGTATCGACCAGGGCGCTGAAGCTTTCTTT
TRBJ2-1 | TRBV7-2 | 15 | - | CASSPGPGQRNEQFF | TGTGCCAGCAGCCCAGGTCCCGGACAACGCAATGAGCAGTTCTTC
TRBJ2-1 | TRBV28 | 11 | - | CASSIGSEQFF | TGTGCCAGCAGCATAGGGTCCGAGCAGTTCTTC
TRBJ2-7 | TRBV10-3 | 11 | - | CAIREKDEQYF | TGTGCCATCAGAGAAAAAGACGAGCAGTACTTC
TRBJ1-3 | TRBV7-2 | 15 | - | CASSPDGFSGNTIYF | TGTGCCAGCAGCCCGGACGGATTCTCTGGAAACACCATATATTTT
TRBJ1-1 | TRBV27 | 15 | TRBD1 | CASSLWNRGYTEAFF | TGTGCCAGCAGTTTATGGAACAGGGGATACACTGAAGCTTTCTTT
TRBJ1-5 | TRBV5-6 | 15 | - | CASSLAGSGNQPQHF | TGTGCCAGCAGCTTGGCCGGGTCGGGCAATCAGCCCCAGCATTTT
TRBJ1-2 | TRBV6-1 | 16 | TRBD1 | CASSEARGGWGYGYTF | TGTGCCAGCAGTGAAGCTAGAGGGGGCTGGGGCTATGGCTACACCTTC
TRBJ2-7 | TRBV12-3/TRBV12-4 | 11 | - | CASRLGYEQYF | TGTGCCAGCAGACTTGGATACGAGCAGTACTTC
TRBJ2-1 | TRBV28 | 14 | TRBD1 | CASFGQASYNEQFF | TGTGCCAGCTTCGGACAGGCCTCCTACAATGAGCAGTTCTTC
TRBJ2-1 | TRBV12-3/TRBV12-4 | 12 | - | CASSFLGNEQFF | TGTGCCAGCAGTTTCCTTGGGAATGAGCAGTTCTTC
TRBJ1-6 | TRBV30 | 14 | TRBD1 | CAWKDRGGNSPLHF | TGTGCCTGGAAGGACAGGGGTGGCAATTCACCCCTCCACTTT
TRBJ1-4 | TRBV6-5 | 15 | - | CASRPTAIGSEKLFF | TGTGCCAGCAGACCCACCGCCATAGGGAGCGAAAAACTGTTTTTT
TRBJ2-7 | TRBV2 | 11 | - | CASSARDEQYF | TGTGCCAGCAGTGCCCGGGACGAGCAGTACTTC
TRBJ1-2 | TRBV9 | 16 | TRBD1 | CASSVDRDRGGYGYTF | TGTGCCAGCAGCGTAGACCGGGACAGGGGTGGGTATGGCTACACCTTC
TRBJ2-2 | TRBV5-6 | 17 | TRBD2 | CASSLAPLAGDTGELFF | TGTGCCAGCAGCTTGGCCCCACTAGCGGGGGACACCGGGGAGCTGTTTTTT
TRBJ1-5 | TRBV7-8 | 17 | - | CASSVLQGLNLNQPQHF | TGTGCCAGCAGCGTACTACAGGGACTCAATCTCAATCAGCCCCAGCATTTT
TRBJ1-5 | TRBV3-1/TRBV3-2 | 18 | - | CASSPNRDRGYSNQPQHF | TGTGCCAGCAGCCCCAATCGAGACAGAGGATATAGCAATCAGCCCCAGCATTTT